This TCR beta chain was sequenced for a study of PD-L1 blockade in urothelial cancer. Study-level background: Atezolizumab 1,200 mg was given intravenously every 3 weeks, starting 2014.

Time point defined: pretreatment peripheral blood. The CDR3 has 12 amino acids. V lost 4 bases, J lost 7 bases, and 11 bases lay in between. Per the germline V gene, CDR1 is SGHRS and CDR2 is YFSETQ. Sequencing used immunoSEQ multiplex PCR; TCRdb keeps in-frame clones, though not all of them. Among approximately 55,000 clones listed, just over 85% were seen once. The clonotype originates from a man aged 55-75 years with urothelial cancer. The chain employs TRBV5-1 and TRBJ1-2; D not certain. This sample comprised PBMCs, obtained around atezolizumab (anti-PD-L1) treatment. The CDR3 is CASSERGPGYTF. The CDR3 bases are TGCGCCAGCAGCGAACGAGGCCCTGGCTACACCTTC.